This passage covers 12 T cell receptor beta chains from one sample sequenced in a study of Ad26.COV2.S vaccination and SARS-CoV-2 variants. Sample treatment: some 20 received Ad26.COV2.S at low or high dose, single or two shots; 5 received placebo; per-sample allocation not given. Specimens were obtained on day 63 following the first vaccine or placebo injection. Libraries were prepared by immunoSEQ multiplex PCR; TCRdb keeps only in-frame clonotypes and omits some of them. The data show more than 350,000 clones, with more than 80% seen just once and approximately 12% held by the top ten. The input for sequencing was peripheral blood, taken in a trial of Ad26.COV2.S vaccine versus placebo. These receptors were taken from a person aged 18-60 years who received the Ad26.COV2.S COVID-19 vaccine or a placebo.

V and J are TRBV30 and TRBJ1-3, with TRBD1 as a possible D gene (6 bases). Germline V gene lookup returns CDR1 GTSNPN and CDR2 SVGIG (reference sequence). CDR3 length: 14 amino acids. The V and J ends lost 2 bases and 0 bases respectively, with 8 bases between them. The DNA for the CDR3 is TGTGCCTGGAGTCAAGGGGGCTCTGGAAACACCATATATTTT. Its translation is CAWSQGGSGNTIYF.

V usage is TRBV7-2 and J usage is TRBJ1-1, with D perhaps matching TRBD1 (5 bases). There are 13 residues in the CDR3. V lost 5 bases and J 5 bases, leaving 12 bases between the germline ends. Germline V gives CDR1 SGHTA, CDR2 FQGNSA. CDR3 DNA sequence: TGTGCCAGCAGCACCCAGGGAAGGACTGAAGCTTTCTTT. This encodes CASSTQGRTEAFF.

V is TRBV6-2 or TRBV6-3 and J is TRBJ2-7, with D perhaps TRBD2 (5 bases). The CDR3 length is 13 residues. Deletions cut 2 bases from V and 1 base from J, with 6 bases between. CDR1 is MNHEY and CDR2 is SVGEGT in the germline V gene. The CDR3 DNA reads TGTGCCAGCAGTTACGGACTGTCCTACGAGCAGTACTTC. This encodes CASSYGLSYEQYF.

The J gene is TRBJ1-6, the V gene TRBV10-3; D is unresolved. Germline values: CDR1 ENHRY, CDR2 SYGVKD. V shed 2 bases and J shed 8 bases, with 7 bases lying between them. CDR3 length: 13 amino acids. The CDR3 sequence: CAISEARDSPLHF. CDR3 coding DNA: TGTGCCATCAGTGAGGCTCGTGATTCACCCCTCCACTTT.

This CDR3 is CASSQEGQGRQFF. CDR3 bases: TGCGCCAGCAGCCAAGAAGGCCAGGGTCGGCAGTTCTTC. The chain uses TRBV4-1 and TRBJ2-1; TRBD1 might be the D (5 bases). V gave up 0 bases and J gave up 12 bases, with 12 bases separating them. The germline gives CDR1 MGHRA, CDR2 YSYEKL. There are 13 residues in the CDR3.

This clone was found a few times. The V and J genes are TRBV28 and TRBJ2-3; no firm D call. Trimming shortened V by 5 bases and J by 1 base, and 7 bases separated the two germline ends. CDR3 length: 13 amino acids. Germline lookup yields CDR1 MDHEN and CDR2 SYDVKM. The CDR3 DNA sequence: TGTGCCAGCAGTACTCTGGGCACAGATACGCAGTATTTT. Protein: CASSTLGTDTQYF. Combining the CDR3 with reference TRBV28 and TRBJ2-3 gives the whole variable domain DVKVTQSSRYLVKRTGEKVFLECVQDMDHENMFWYRQDPGLGLRLIYFSYDVKMKEKGDIPEGYSVSREKKERFSLILESASTNQTSMYLCASSTLGTDTQYFGPGTRLTVL.

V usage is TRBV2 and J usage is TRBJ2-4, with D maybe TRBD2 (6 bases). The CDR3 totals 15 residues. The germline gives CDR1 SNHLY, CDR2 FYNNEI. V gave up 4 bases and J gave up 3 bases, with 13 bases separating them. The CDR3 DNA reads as TGTGCCAGCAGTGGTTCGGGACTGAACAAAAACATTCAGTACTTC. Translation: CASSGSGLNKNIQYF.

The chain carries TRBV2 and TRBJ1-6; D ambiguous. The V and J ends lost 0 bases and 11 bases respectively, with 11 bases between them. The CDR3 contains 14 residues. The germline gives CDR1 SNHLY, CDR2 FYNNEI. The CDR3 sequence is CASSEAQLGAPLHF. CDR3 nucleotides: TGTGCCAGCAGTGAAGCACAGTTGGGCGCACCCCTCCACTTT.

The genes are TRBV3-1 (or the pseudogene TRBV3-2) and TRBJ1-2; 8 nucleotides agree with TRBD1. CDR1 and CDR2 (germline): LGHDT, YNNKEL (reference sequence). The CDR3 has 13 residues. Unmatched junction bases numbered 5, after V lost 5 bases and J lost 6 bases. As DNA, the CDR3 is TGTGCCAGCAGCAAGACAGGGGAGGATGGCTACACCTTC. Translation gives CASSKTGEDGYTF.

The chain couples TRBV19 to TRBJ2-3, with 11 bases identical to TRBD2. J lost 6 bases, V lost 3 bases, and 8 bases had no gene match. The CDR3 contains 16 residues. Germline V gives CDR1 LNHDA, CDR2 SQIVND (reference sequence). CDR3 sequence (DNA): TGTGCCAGTAGTATTTGGGCTAGCGGGAGGACCGATACGCAGTATTTT. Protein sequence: CASSIWASGRTDTQYF.

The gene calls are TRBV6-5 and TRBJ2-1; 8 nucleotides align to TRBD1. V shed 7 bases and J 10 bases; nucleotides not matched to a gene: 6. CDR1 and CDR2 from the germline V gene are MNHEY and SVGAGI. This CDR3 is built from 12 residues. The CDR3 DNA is TGTGCCAGCACCACAGGGGGTAAAGAGCAGTTCTTC. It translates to CASTTGGKEQFF.

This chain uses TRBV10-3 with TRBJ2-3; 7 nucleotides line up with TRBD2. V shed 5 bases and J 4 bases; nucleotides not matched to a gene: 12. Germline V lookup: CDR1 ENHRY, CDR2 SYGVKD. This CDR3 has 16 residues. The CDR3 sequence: CAISPRASGRADTQYF. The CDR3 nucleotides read TGTGCCATCAGTCCCCGGGCTAGCGGACGGGCAGATACGCAGTATTTT.